This TCR beta chain was recovered during a study of T cells after yellow fever vaccination. MiXCR, applied by TCRdb to the 5' RACE reads, yields one record per CDR3 protein. The sample lists 100,000 to 150,000 distinct CDR3 sequences; 8% to 10% were seen once. Trimming took off 4 bases at V and 10 bases at J, with 17 bases between the two ends. Germline lookup yields CDR1 SEHNR and CDR2 FQNEAQ (reference sequence). This CDR3 spans 15 amino acids. J is TRBJ1-6 and V is TRBV7-9; D is unclear. Sequences were derived from CD8+ T cells sorted from PBMCs, sampled on the day of the yellow fever booster vaccination. The sequence was collected from a man younger than 35 who received the YFV17D yellow fever vaccine. The CDR3 nucleotides read TGTGCCAGCAGCTCTATGTGGTCGGGCCGATCACCCCTCCACTTT. Protein product: CASSSMWSGRSPLHF.